Following are 20 T cell receptor beta chains from one sample sequenced in a study of blood T cell repertoires in COVID-19. Profiling relied on immunoSEQ multiplex PCR, and the TCRdb table lists in-frame clones only, not all of them. The top ten hold over 9.5% of the sample, which has over 130,000 clones, 88% seen once. Sequencing input: peripheral blood. The receptors come from a man between 60 and 75 years old with active or convalescent COVID-19.

The chain employs TRBV18 and TRBJ2-7, with a weak D call TRBD2 (5 bases). V was cut by 3 bases and J by 7 bases, with 19 bases left in between. Per germline, CDR1 KGHSH and CDR2 LQKENI. The CDR3 length is 15 residues. The CDR3 spells CASSPIEGSSREQYF. The CDR3, as DNA: TGTGCCAGCTCACCTATAGAGGGATCCTCTAGAGAGCAGTACTTC.

The rearrangement uses TRBV7-6 and TRBJ2-1; 7 bases are a match to TRBD1. The CDR3 consists of 18 residues. With 5 bases clipped from V and 0 bases from J, the junction kept 13 bases outside the gene matches. Looked up from germline, CDR1 is SGHVS and CDR2 is FNYEAQ. CDR3 sequence (DNA): TGTGCCAGCAGCCCCCAATCTAGACAGGGCTTCTCCTACAATGAGCAGTTCTTC. Amino acids: CASSPQSRQGFSYNEQFF.

The genes are TRBV28 and TRBJ2-7, with 8 nucleotides matching TRBD1. V lost 8 bases and J lost 6; bases outside the gene matches: 9. CDR1 MDHEN and CDR2 SYDVKM come from the germline V gene. The CDR3 is 13 residues long. The CDR3 loop reads CASHLRGPGEQYF. The DNA of the CDR3 is TGTGCCAGCCATCTCAGGGGGCCAGGCGAGCAGTACTTC.

The table lists this clone with a count of one. The gene calls are TRBV7-2 and TRBJ2-7; 9 bases align to TRBD2. Looked up from germline, CDR1 is SGHTA and CDR2 is FQGNSA. The V and J ends lost 6 bases and 4 bases, in that order; junction bases with no gene match: 10. The CDR3 is made up of 15 amino acids. CDR3 protein: CASRREGGRGYEQYF. DNA for the CDR3: TGTGCCAGCAGGCGAGAGGGCGGGAGGGGTTACGAGCAGTACTTC.

The V and J genes are TRBV28 and TRBJ2-3, with 16 bases that match TRBD2. This CDR3 is 20 amino acids long. The germline CDR1 and CDR2 sequences are MDHEN and SYDVKM. V lost 5 bases to trimming and J lost 0 bases; unmatched junction nucleotides: 11. The CDR3 region has the DNA TGTGCCAGCAGTCTGCCGGGACTAGCGGGAGGGTATGATAGCACAGATACGCAGTATTTT. This translates into CASSLPGLAGGYDSTDTQYF.

V usage is TRBV11-2 and J usage is TRBJ1-2; no clear D gene. From germline, CDR1 is SGHAT and CDR2 FQNNGV. The CDR3 length is 14 residues. V lost 4 bases and J lost 7, with 16 bases in between. The CDR3 nucleotides read TGTGCCAGCAGCTCCTCGGACTCTCTTCGTGGCTACACCTTC. It specifies CASSSSDSLRGYTF.

V gene TRBV5-1 combines with J gene TRBJ1-4, with D maybe TRBD1 (6 bases). Deletions cut 4 bases from V and 4 bases from J, with 11 bases between. Looked up from germline, CDR1 is SGHRS and CDR2 is YFSETQ. CDR3 length equals 14 residues. The CDR3 loop reads CASSPGQHNEKLFF. In DNA, the CDR3 is TGCGCCAGCAGCCCTGGACAGCATAATGAAAAACTGTTTTTT.

V gene TRBV6-2 or TRBV6-3 combines with J gene TRBJ1-1, with 9 nucleotides matching TRBD1. CDR3 length: 14 residues. V shed 6 bases, J shed 6 bases, and the junction held 8 bases outside the gene matches. CDR1 is MNHEY, CDR2 SVGEGT, per germline. DNA of the CDR3: TGTGCCAGCAGCCCCGGGACAGGGATGCCTGAAGCTTTCTTT. This codes for CASSPGTGMPEAFF.

This rearrangement joins TRBV14 to TRBJ1-1; perhaps TRBD1 as D (6 bases). Per the germline V gene, CDR1 is SGHDN and CDR2 is FVKESK. The length of the CDR3 is 16 residues. Deletions cut 0 bases from V and 5 bases from J, with 16 bases between. The CDR3 region is CASSQEGAFIGTEAFF. The CDR3 region has the DNA TGTGCCAGCAGCCAAGAGGGGGCTTTTATTGGAACTGAAGCTTTCTTT.

The V gene is TRBV2, the J gene TRBJ1-4, with unresolved D. Germline V lookup: CDR1 SNHLY, CDR2 FYNNEI. There are 12 residues in the CDR3. V was cut by 6 bases and J by 8 bases, with 10 bases left in between. In nucleotides, the CDR3 is TGTGCCAGCAGAGTCTACGAGGAAAAACTGTTTTTT. Translation gives CASRVYEEKLFF. Combining the CDR3 with reference TRBV2 and TRBJ1-4 gives the whole variable domain EPEVTQTPSHQVTQMGQEVILRCVPISNHLYFYWYRQILGQKVEFLVSFYNNEISEKSEIFDDQFSVERPDGSNFTLKIRSTKLEDSAMYFCASRVYEEKLFFGSGTQLSVL.

The rearrangement links TRBV30 to TRBJ2-2, with a possible D match to TRBD2 (6 bases). Trimming removed 2 bases at V and 3 bases at J, with 10 bases between. Germline CDR1 is GTSNPN and CDR2 is SVGIG (reference sequence). The CDR3 contains 14 residues. CDR3 residues: CAWSRLAHTGELFF. The CDR3 DNA reads TGTGCCTGGAGTAGGCTAGCGCACACCGGGGAGCTGTTTTTT.

The chain combines TRBV12-3 or TRBV12-4 with TRBJ1-5; the D is unclear. The ends were cut back, 2 bases at V and 6 bases at J, with 5 bases in the middle. This CDR3 comprises 12 residues. The CDR3 coding sequence is TGTGCCAGCAGTTTAAACGGTCAGCCCCAGCATTTT. Translated, it gives CASSLNGQPQHF.

V is TRBV5-1 and J is TRBJ2-7, with D perhaps matching TRBD1 (5 bases). The V and J ends lost 1 base and 0 bases respectively, with 8 bases between them. Germline loops: CDR1 SGHRS, CDR2 YFSETQ. The CDR3 is 14 amino acids. The CDR3 loop reads CASSLTGSSYEQYF. CDR3 nucleotides: TGCGCCAGCAGCTTGACAGGAAGCTCCTACGAGCAGTACTTC.

The chain has TRBV9 and TRBJ2-1; 11 nucleotides agree with TRBD2. Germline CDR1 reads SGDLS; CDR2 reads YYNGEE. Germline trimming cut 1 base from V and 2 bases from J; bases unmatched to any gene: 2. This CDR3 region has 16 residues. CDR3 DNA sequence: TGTGCCAGCAGCGTAAAGGGACTAGCGGCCTACAATGAGCAGTTCTTC. Translation gives CASSVKGLAAYNEQFF.

The chain carries TRBV6-2 or TRBV6-3 and TRBJ2-1, with D perhaps matching TRBD2 (6 bases). The CDR3 has 13 residues. With 4 bases removed from V and 7 bases from J, the gap between germline ends came to 11 bases. Germline assignment: CDR1 MNHEY and CDR2 SVGEGT. The CDR3: CASSWPRGNEQFF. In nucleotides, the CDR3 is TGTGCCAGCAGTTGGCCCCGGGGGAATGAGCAGTTCTTC.

V and J are TRBV7-6 and TRBJ2-1; 11 bases align to TRBD1. From germline, CDR1 is SGHVS and CDR2 FNYEAQ. The CDR3 is 16 amino acids. The junction had 6 bases not matched to a gene; V was cut back by 3 bases and J by 5 bases. CDR3 nucleotide sequence: TGTGCCAGCAGCTTGGGGACAGGGGGAGCCCACAATGAGCAGTTCTTC. Translating it yields CASSLGTGGAHNEQFF.

This clone was counted a single time. The CDR3 spells CASSGSGVGANEQFF. The CDR3 region has the DNA TGTGCCAGCAGCGGTAGCGGGGTAGGGGCCAATGAGCAGTTCTTC. The chain employs TRBV9 and TRBJ2-1; 8 bases fit TRBD2. Looked up from germline, CDR1 is SGDLS and CDR2 is YYNGEE. The CDR3 loop spans 15 amino acids. With 3 bases clipped from V and 6 bases from J, the junction kept 8 bases outside the gene matches.

The chain recombines TRBV19 with TRBJ1-1; D is uncertain. Germline V gene lookup returns CDR1 LNHDA and CDR2 SQIVND (reference sequence). Between the trimmed V and J ends, which lost 7 bases and 2 bases, there was a span of 11 bases. The CDR3 consists of 13 residues. CDR3 sequence (DNA): TGTGCCAGTACCCGGCGGTCAAACACTGAAGCTTTCTTT. Its protein is CASTRRSNTEAFF.

V is TRBV29-1 and J is TRBJ1-1, with 7 positions matching TRBD1. In germline, CDR1 is SQVTM, CDR2 ANQGSEA. This CDR3 has 16 residues. V lost 4 bases, J lost 2 bases, and 13 bases stayed unmatched. The DNA of the CDR3 is TGCAGCGTTGGCCCGGGGTGGACAGGACCAAACACTGAAGCTTTCTTT. It codes for CSVGPGWTGPNTEAFF.

V and J are TRBV11-2 and TRBJ2-2, with 10 nucleotides matching TRBD2. V was pared by 6 bases and J by 0 bases, with 4 bases of the junction left unmatched. CDR1 is SGHAT and CDR2 is FQNNGV in the germline V gene. This CDR3 is built from 16 residues. The CDR3 DNA reads as TGTGCCAGCAGTGTGACTAGCGGGTCGAACACCGGGGAGCTGTTTTTT. Amino acids: CASSVTSGSNTGELFF. Filled out from reference TRBV11-2 and TRBJ2-2, the complete variable domain reads EAGVAQSPRYKIIEKRQSVAFWCNPISGHATLYWYQQILGQGPKLLIQFQNNGVVDDSQLPKDRFSAERLKGVDSTLKIQPAKLEDSAVYLCASSVTSGSNTGELFFGEGSRLTVL.